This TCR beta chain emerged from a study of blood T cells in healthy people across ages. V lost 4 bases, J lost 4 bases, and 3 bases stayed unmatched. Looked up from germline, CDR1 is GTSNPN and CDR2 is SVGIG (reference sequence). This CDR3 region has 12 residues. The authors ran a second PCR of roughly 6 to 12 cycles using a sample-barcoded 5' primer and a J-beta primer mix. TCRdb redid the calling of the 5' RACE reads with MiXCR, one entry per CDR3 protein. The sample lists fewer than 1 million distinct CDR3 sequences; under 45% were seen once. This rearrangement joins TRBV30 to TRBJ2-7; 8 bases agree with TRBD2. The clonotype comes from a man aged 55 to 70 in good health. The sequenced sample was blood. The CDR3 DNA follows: TGTGCCTGGAAACCGGGAGGGTACGAGCAGTACTTC. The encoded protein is CAWKPGGYEQYF.